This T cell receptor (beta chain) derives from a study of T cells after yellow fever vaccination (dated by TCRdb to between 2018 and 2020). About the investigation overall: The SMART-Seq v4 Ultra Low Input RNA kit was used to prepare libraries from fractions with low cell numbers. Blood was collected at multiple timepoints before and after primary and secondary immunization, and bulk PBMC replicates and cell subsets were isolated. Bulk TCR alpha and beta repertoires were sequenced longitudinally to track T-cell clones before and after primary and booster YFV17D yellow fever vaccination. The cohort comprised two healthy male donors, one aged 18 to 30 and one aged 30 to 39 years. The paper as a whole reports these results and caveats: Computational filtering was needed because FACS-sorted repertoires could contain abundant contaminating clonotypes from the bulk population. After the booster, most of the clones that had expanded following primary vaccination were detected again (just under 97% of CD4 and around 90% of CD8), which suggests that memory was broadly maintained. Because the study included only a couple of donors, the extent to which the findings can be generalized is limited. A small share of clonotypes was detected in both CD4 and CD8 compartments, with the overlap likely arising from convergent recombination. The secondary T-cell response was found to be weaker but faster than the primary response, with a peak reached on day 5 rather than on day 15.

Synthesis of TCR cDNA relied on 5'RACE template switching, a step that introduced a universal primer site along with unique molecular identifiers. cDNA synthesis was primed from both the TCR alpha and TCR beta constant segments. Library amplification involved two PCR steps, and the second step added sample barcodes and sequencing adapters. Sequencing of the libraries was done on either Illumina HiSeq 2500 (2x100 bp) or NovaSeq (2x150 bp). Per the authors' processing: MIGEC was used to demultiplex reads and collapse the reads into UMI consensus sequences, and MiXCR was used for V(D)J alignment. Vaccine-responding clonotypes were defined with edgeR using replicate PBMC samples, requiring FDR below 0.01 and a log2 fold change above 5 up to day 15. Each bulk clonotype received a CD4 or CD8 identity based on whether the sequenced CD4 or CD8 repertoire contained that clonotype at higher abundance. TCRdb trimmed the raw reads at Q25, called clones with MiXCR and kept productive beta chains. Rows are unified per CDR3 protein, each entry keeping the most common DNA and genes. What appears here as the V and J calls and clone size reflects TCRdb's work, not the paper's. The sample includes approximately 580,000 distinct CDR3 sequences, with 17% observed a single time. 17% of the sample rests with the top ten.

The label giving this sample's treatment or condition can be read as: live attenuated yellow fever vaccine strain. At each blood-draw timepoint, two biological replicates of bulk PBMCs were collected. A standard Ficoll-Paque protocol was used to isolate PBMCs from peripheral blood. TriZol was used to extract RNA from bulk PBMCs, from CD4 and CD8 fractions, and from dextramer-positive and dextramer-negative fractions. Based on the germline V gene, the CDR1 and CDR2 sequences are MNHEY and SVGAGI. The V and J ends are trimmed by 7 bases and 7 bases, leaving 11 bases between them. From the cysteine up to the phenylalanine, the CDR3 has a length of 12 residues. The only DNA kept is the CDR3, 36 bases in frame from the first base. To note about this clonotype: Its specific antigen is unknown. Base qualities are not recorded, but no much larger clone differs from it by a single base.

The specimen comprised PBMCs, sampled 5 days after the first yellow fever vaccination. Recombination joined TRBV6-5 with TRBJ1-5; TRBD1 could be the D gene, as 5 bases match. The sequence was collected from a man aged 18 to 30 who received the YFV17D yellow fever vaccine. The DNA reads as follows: TGTGCCAGCAATGGGGCAGCGCAGCCCCAGCATTTT. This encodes CASNGAAQPQHF.